The next 32 T cell receptor delta chains were all read from a single sample in a study of γδ T cells in repeated Plasmodium falciparum infection. Gammadelta T cells were flow-sorted from PBMC into Vgamma9/Vdelta2+ and Vdelta2-negative populations for bulk analysis. TCRdb ran CATT on the multiplex PCR reads. The sample contains around 57,000 delta-chain clones, approximately 1.7% of which appear only once. Specimen: gamma-delta T cells from blood. The source of these receptors is a pool of human donors (malaria-infected and uninfected, not separated).

This clone was seen a handful of times. Only one base separates this from a far larger clonotype, so it likely reflects a read error. Other DNA sequences from this sample encode an identical CDR3 as well. A V gene of TRDV1 was called, but no J gene was assigned; the table names TRDD3, a call not compared with the DNA. This CDR3 comprises 20 residues. Germline CDR1 reads TSWWSYY; CDR2 reads QGS. CDR3 bases: TGTGCTCTTGGGGAAAAAAGGCGAGTCTGTAAATGGATATACACCGATAAACTCATCTTC. Protein product: CALGEKRRVCKWIYTDKLIF.

This clone came up many times. TCRdb pairs this DNA with a much larger clone's protein that differs at residue 11, likely a read error; the protein shown was translated from the DNA. The chain recombines TRDV2 with TRDJ1; 12 nucleotides align to TRDD3. V shed 4 bases and J 7 bases; nucleotides not matched to a gene: 12. The CDR3 runs 16 residues. Germline CDR1 reads GEAIGNYY; CDR2 reads EKD. The CDR3 DNA reads as TGTGCCTGTGATCGGGTACTGGGGGATACCCCCCTTAAACTCATCTTT. Its translation: CACDRVLGDTPLKLIF.

Ten or more counts support this clone. A single base is all that separates this from a far larger clone, so a read error is likely. Within the sample, other DNA sequences also encode this same CDR3. J is TRDJ1 and V is TRAV38-2/DV8, with D possibly TRDD2 on 5 matching bases. The CDR3 totals 16 residues. V lost 2 bases and J 0 bases, leaving 14 bases between the germline ends. Germline V gene lookup returns CDR1 TSESDYY and CDR2 QEAYKQQN. As DNA, the CDR3 is TGTGCTTATAGGAGGAAGCCTACGAAGTACACCGATAAACTCATCTTT. Translating it yields CAYRRKPTKYTDKLIF.

Worth noting for this clone: It differs at one base from a far larger clone, so likely a read error. Other DNA sequences within the sample encode an identical CDR3. The chain carries TRAV38-2/DV8 and TRDJ1; 10 bases match TRDD3. TCRdb offers no J gene call, so here the DNA was matched to germline to obtain one. This CDR3 comprises 24 residues. Germline CDR1 reads TSESDYY; CDR2 reads QEAYKQQN. Losses at the gene ends were 5 bases for V and 0 bases for J; bases not matched to a gene: 31. The CDR3 sequence: CAYRSPEVPMHWGIEGEDTDKLIF. CDR3 DNA: TGTGCTTATAGAAGCCCGGAGGTTCCTATGCACTGGGGGATCGAGGGTGAGGACACCGATAAACTCATCTTT.

In its sample, this clone was seen a few times. Since a far larger clone is one base different, this is likely a read error. The same CDR3 is also encoded by other DNA sequences in this sample. The rearrangement uses TRDV1 and TRDJ1; D is possibly TRDD2 (9 bases). The length of the CDR3 is 21 residues. Trimming removed 9 bases from V and 5 bases from J, with 40 bases in between. Germline V gene data show CDR1 as TSWWSYY and CDR2 as QGS. CDR3 sequence: CALRVLPTIITGGYATDKLIF. The DNA of the CDR3 is TGTGCTCTGCGGGTCCTTCCTACGATAATAACTGGGGGGTACGCAACTGATAAACTCATCTTT.

The sample holds a few counts of this clone. TCRdb attributes to this sequence the protein of a much larger clone, which differs from the DNA translation at residue 11; a read error is likely, and the protein displayed is translated from the DNA. The chain uses TRDV1 and TRDJ1, with 7 bases fitting TRDD3. The J gene was not available in TCRdb and was assigned here by matching the DNA to germline segments. Germline V CDR1 and CDR2: TSWWSYY, QGS. V lost 4 bases and J lost 0; bases outside the gene matches: 23. The CDR3 is 21 amino acids. CDR3 sequence (DNA): TGTGCTCTTGGGGGGCCTACGGGTACTGGGGAATCACTCTCTTACACCGATAAACTCATCTTT. Protein product: CALGGPTGTGESLSYTDKLIF.

This clone was seen a few times. A read error is likely here: a far larger clone is one base away. The sample contains more than one DNA sequence encoding this CDR3. The chain links TRDV2 to TRDJ1, with D unresolved. The J gene is absent in TCRdb and was assigned here via DNA matching to germline. CDR1 is GEAIGNYY, CDR2 EKD, per germline. This CDR3 contains 14 residues. CDR3 DNA sequence: TGTGCTTGTGTCCCAGGTACTGAGGCCCTAAAACTCATCTTT. Translating it yields CACVPGTEALKLIF.

This clone was seen more than once but under ten times. Given a far larger clone just one base away, this is likely a sequencing read error. The sample holds other DNA sequences that translate to the same CDR3. Here the V gene is TRDV1, but the J gene went uncalled; TRDD3, the table's D call, lacks a check against the DNA. The CDR3 covers 25 residues. Looked up from germline, CDR1 is TSWWSYY and CDR2 is QGS. CDR3 region: CALGERRPFPIYPLYGGQSTDKLIF. The CDR3 nucleotides read TGTGCTCTTGGGGAACGAAGACCCTTCCCCATATACCCTCTATATGGGGGGCAGTCCACCGATAAACTTATCTTT.

Many counts were recorded for this clone. This DNA's translation differs at residue 10 from TCRdb's protein, which comes from a much larger clone; a read error is likely, and the protein shown is translated from the DNA. V usage is TRDV1 and J usage is TRDJ1; 9 bases align to TRDD2. The V gene end was trimmed by 9 bases and the J gene end by 0 bases; junction bases not matched to a gene: 11. The CDR3 consists of 16 residues. Germline V lookup: CDR1 TSWWSYY, CDR2 QGS. CDR3 protein: CALLPTPSPHTDKLIF. CDR3 DNA sequence: TGTGCTCTCCTTCCTACCCCATCCCCTCACACCGATAAACTCATCTTT.

This clone has ten or more counts. TCRdb has a much larger clone's protein, which differs at residue 7 from the translation of this DNA, likely because of a read error; what is shown is the protein translated from the DNA. The V gene is TRDV2, the J gene TRDJ1; weak D call: TRDD3 (6 bases). Germline loops: CDR1 GEAIGNYY, CDR2 EKD. Between the trimmed V and J ends, which lost 1 base and 1 base, there was a span of 27 bases. The CDR3 is made up of 20 amino acids. The CDR3 region has the DNA TGTGCCTGTGACACTCTTGGAGTACTGGGTGGGCCGGTCATCACCGATAAACTCATCTTT. This translates into CACDTLGVLGGPVITDKLIF.

This clone has just a few counts. TCRdb shows a much larger clone's protein in place of this DNA's translation, and the two differ at residue 12, likely through a read error; the protein shown is translated from the DNA. This chain joins TRDV1 and TRDJ1, with 12 bases fitting TRDD3. No J gene is reported in TCRdb; it was inferred here by comparing the DNA with germline. The CDR3 totals 24 residues. V lost 3 bases and J lost 1; bases outside the gene matches: 27. CDR1 is TSWWSYY, CDR2 QGS, per germline. The CDR3 region is CALGELPRSWGQATGGYPTDKLIF. The CDR3 DNA reads as TGTGCTCTTGGGGAGCTTCCTAGGTCTTGGGGCCAAGCTACTGGGGGATACCCCACCGATAAACTCATCTTT.

This clone was found a few times. TCRdb has a much larger clone's protein, which differs at residue 15 from the translation of this DNA, likely because of a read error; what is shown is the protein translated from the DNA. CDR3 protein: CACDNPAFLDCGYTGKLIF. Here the CDR3 DNA reads TGTGCCTGTGATAATCCCGCCTTCCTTGACTGCGGGTACACCGGTAAACTCATCTTT. The J gene is TRDJ1, the V gene TRDV2, with 7 bases matching TRDD2. Germline assignment: CDR1 GEAIGNYY and CDR2 EKD. The CDR3 spans 19 residues.

In the case of this clone: TCRdb attributes to this sequence the protein of a much larger clone, which differs from the DNA translation at residue 13; a read error is likely, and the protein displayed is translated from the DNA. The chain carries TRAV38-2/DV8 and TRDJ1, with 9 bases that match TRDD3. Here the J gene came from matching the DNA to germline, since TCRdb omits it. This CDR3 has 23 residues. V was clipped by 0 bases and J by 0 bases; unmatched bases: 24. Per germline, CDR1 TSESDYY and CDR2 QEAYKQQN. CDR3 bases: TGTGCTTATAGGAGCGCGTTCATCTCCTGGGGGATGCCCGCCCCCCCTTACACCGATAAACTCATCTTT. As protein: CAYRSAFISWGMPAPPYTDKLIF.

As to this clone: This DNA's translation differs at residue 10 from TCRdb's protein, which comes from a much larger clone; a read error is likely, and the protein shown is translated from the DNA. The chain employs TRDV2 and TRDJ1; 10 bases match TRDD3. The J gene, left out of TCRdb, was set here by checking the DNA against germline. CDR1 and CDR2 (germline): GEAIGNYY, EKD. The CDR3 is 20 residues long. With V trimmed by 1 base and J by 0 bases, 16 bases remained unmatched. Here the CDR3 DNA reads TGTGCCTGTGACACGTACTGGGGGATCTCCTTCCCTCCGTACACCGATAAACTCATCTTT. Encoded protein: CACDTYWGISFPPYTDKLIF.

This clone was counted a few times. A read error is the likely source, as a far larger clone sits one nucleotide away. This same CDR3 is encoded by further DNA sequences in the sample. The chain employs TRDV3 and TRDJ2; 7 nucleotides match TRDD3. Germline loops: CDR1 TVYSNPD, CDR2 GDNSRS (reference sequence). The CDR3 length is 19 residues. CDR3 amino acids: CASPTPRLWGTLRTAQLFF. DNA of the CDR3: TGTGCCTCCCCAACGCCCCGGTTGTGGGGGACCCTGAGGACAGCGCAACTCTTCTTT.

This clone was seen ten or more times. TCRdb's protein for this DNA is that of a much larger clone and differs from the translation at residue 15, likely a read error; the protein shown is the DNA translation. The J gene is TRDJ1, the V gene TRDV1; 7 nucleotides agree with TRDD3. Germline CDR1 TSWWSYY, CDR2 QGS. V gave up 2 bases and J gave up 8 bases; unmatched junction bases: 26. This CDR3 region has 20 residues. As DNA, the CDR3 is TGTGCTCTTGGGGAAAATTCCTGCGGCCTTCTCCTGTGGGGGACACAGAAACTCATCTTT. Residues: CALGENSCGLLLWGTQKLIF.

This clone was counted only a few times. A single base is all that separates this from a far larger clone, so a read error is likely. The same CDR3 can be traced to other DNA sequences in this sample. The chain uses TRDV2 and TRDJ1; 8 bases match TRDD3. The J gene was missing in TCRdb and was found by matching the end of the DNA to germline. CDR1 and CDR2 (germline): GEAIGNYY, EKD. V shed 3 bases, J shed 0 bases, and the junction held 20 bases outside the gene matches. This CDR3 has 20 residues. The CDR3 spells CACDSTGGPGWEGHTDKLIF. CDR3 in DNA: TGTGCCTGTGACTCCACTGGGGGCCCGGGATGGGAGGGACACACCGATAAACTCATCTTT.

As concerns this clone: The protein given by TCRdb reflects a much larger clone and differs at residue 6 from this DNA's translation, likely from a read error; the protein shown is the DNA's translation. The chain carries TRDV3 and TRDJ1, with D maybe TRDD3 (7 bases). V lost 5 bases, J lost 0 bases, and 31 bases lay in between. The CDR3 consists of 19 residues. The germline V gene encodes CDR1 TVYSNPD and CDR2 GDNSRS (reference sequence). In DNA form, the CDR3 reads TGTGCCCGTACCTTCCAACGTACTGGGGTGTTAGGGTACACCGATAAACTCATCTTT. The encoded protein is CARTFQRTGVLGYTDKLIF.

A few counts support this clone. For this DNA, TCRdb reports the protein of a much larger clone, which diverges at residue 5, most likely from a read error; the protein presented here is translated directly from the DNA. The chain carries TRDV1 and TRDJ1, with D unresolved. This CDR3 is built from 19 residues. Trimming left V 4 bases short and J 0 bases short, with 24 bases between. Germline V gives CDR1 TSWWSYY, CDR2 QGS. The CDR3 reads CALGGSPPLRPPYTDKLIF. The CDR3 region has the DNA TGTGCTCTTGGGGGAAGCCCCCCACTCCGTCCACCGTACACCGATAAACTCATCTTT.

This clone was seen ten or more times. The TCRdb protein comes from a much larger clone and disagrees with this DNA's translation at residue 14, likely due to a read error; the protein given here is derived from the DNA. The called J gene is TRDJ1, whereas the V gene has no call; TRDD3, the D gene given by the table, was not confirmed from the DNA. The CDR3 consists of 19 residues. The CDR3 loop reads CALGERITRGIPPADKLIF. In DNA, the CDR3 is TGTGCTCTTGGGGAAAGGATCACTAGGGGGATACCGCCCGCCGATAAACTCATCTTT.

This clone has more than one count but fewer than ten. For this DNA, TCRdb reports the protein of a much larger clone, which diverges at residue 4, most likely from a read error; the protein presented here is translated directly from the DNA. The rearrangement joins TRDV1 to TRDJ1, with D possibly called TRDD2 or TRDD3 (6 bases each). With 11 bases removed from V and 0 bases from J, the gap between germline ends came to 46 bases. The length of the CDR3 is 24 residues. Germline loops: CDR1 TSWWSYY, CDR2 QGS. CDR3 coding DNA: TGTGCTATTGAGGAAACGGGCCTTCCCAAACGTGGAGGGGATCCACCCATAAACACCGATAAACTCATCTTT. Protein sequence: CAIEETGLPKRGGDPPINTDKLIF.

Worth noting for this clone: The TCRdb protein comes from a much larger clone and disagrees with this DNA's translation at residue 21, likely due to a read error; the protein given here is derived from the DNA. The rearrangement uses TRDV1 and TRDJ1, with 7 positions matching TRDD2. CDR1 TSWWSYY and CDR2 QGS come from the germline V gene. There are 23 residues in the CDR3. The CDR3 loop reads CALGVLSSYPFRRLAFYTDKRIF. The DNA of the CDR3 is TGTGCTCTTGGGGTCCTTAGTTCCTACCCTTTTCGCCGTCTGGCCTTTTACACCGATAAACGCATCTTT.

This clone was counted ten times or more. A far larger clone is just one base off, so this is likely a read error. Other DNA variants within this sample encode the same CDR3. The DNA for the CDR3 is TGTGCTCTTGGGGAAGTGTCCTACGGGGTGGGGGAGCAATACACCGATAAACTCATTTTT. It translates to CALGEVSYGVGEQYTDKLIF. J is TRDJ1 and V is TRDV1, with D perhaps matching TRDD3 (7 bases). The CDR3 extends over 20 amino acids. CDR1 is TSWWSYY and CDR2 is QGS in the germline V gene.

Concerning this clone: This is likely an artifact of a read error, given a far larger clone one base away. Additional DNA sequences in this sample encode the identical CDR3. The J gene is TRDJ4, the V gene TRDV1; a possible D gene is TRDD3 (6 bases). The J gene, missing from TCRdb, was assigned here through DNA to germline matching. The CDR3 runs to 20 residues. Germline loops: CDR1 TSWWSYY, CDR2 QGS. The CDR3 reads CALGEPLLGPWNPPSGPLIF. CDR3 in DNA: TGCGCTCTTGGGGAACCCCTCCTGGGGCCGTGGAATCCCCCATCTGGACCCCTGATCTTT.

This clone was seen ten or more times. This likely traces to a read error, being one base from a far larger clone. This sample also contains other DNA sequences that code for the same CDR3. The V gene is TRDV2, the J gene TRDJ2; the match to TRDD3 covers 8 bases. Germline V gene lookup returns CDR1 GEAIGNYY and CDR2 EKD. The CDR3 runs 14 residues. The CDR3: CACDTWGMTAQLFF. Here the CDR3 DNA reads TGTGCCTGTGACACCTGGGGGATGACAGCACAGCTCTTCTTT.

This clone was seen a handful of times. Translating this DNA gives a protein that differs at residue 19 from the TCRdb one, which belongs to a much larger clone; a read error is likely, and the protein shown is this translation. This chain links TRDV1 with TRDJ1; 10 positions match TRDD3. The CDR3 extends over 21 amino acids. The germline V gene has CDR1 TSWWSYY and CDR2 QGS. CDR3 nucleotide sequence: TGTGCTCTTGGGGGCGCCTCTTCTTCCCTACTGGGGGATTTTTCCGAGGATAAACCCATCTTT. The encoded protein is CALGGASSSLLGDFSEDKPIF.

This clone was counted many times. A read error is the likely source, as a far larger clone sits one nucleotide away. Within the sample, other DNA sequences also encode this same CDR3. The chain recombines TRDV2 with TRDJ1; the match to TRDD3 covers 12 bases. The V gene's germline CDR1 is GEAIGNYY and CDR2 EKD. This CDR3 is 19 amino acids long. The CDR3, as DNA: TGTGCTTGTGACACCGCGGGTGTACTGGGGGATACAGTAAGAGATAAACTCATCTTT. Translated, it gives CACDTAGVLGDTVRDKLIF.

This clone turned up a few times. This sequence may be a read error, since a much larger clone differs from it by one base. The chain is built from TRDV1 and TRDJ1, with 13 bases aligning to TRDD3. Per the germline V gene, CDR1 is TSWWSYY and CDR2 is QGS. The length of the CDR3 is 20 residues. CDR3 bases: TGTGCTCTTGGGGAACCCCCCGGGTACTGGGGGATACGCCCAGCCGATAGACTCATCTTT. The encoded protein is CALGEPPGYWGIRPADRLIF.

This clone was counted many times. TCRdb's entry gives the protein of a much larger clone, which mismatches this DNA's translation at residue 8, likely from a read error; the protein reported here is translated from the DNA. V gene TRDV2 combines with J gene TRDJ2; tentative D call: TRDD3 (6 bases). The CDR3 is 16 amino acids. Trimming left V 0 bases short and J 0 bases short, with 10 bases between. CDR1 and CDR2 (germline): GEAIGNYY, EKD. The CDR3 is CACDTVGGTLTAQLFF. The DNA of the CDR3 is TGTGCCTGTGACACCGTGGGGGGTACTTTGACAGCACAACTCTTCTTT.

This clone was observed many times. The TCRdb protein comes from a much larger clone and disagrees with this DNA's translation at residue 4, likely due to a read error; the protein given here is derived from the DNA. The V call is TRDV1, the J call TRDJ1; TRDD2 agrees at 7 bases. The CDR3 totals 16 residues. Germline loops: CDR1 TSWWSYY, CDR2 QGS. The CDR3 region is CALRETSSYSTDKLIF. The CDR3 region has the DNA TGTGCTCTTAGGGAAACATCTTCCTATAGCACCGATAAACTCATCTTT.

This clone was seen a few times. The protein held in TCRdb is that of a much larger clone and does not match this DNA's translation at residue 12, likely because of a read error; the protein shown is translated from the DNA. V and J are TRDV2 and TRDJ1, with a tentative D call TRDD3 (6 bases). Germline assignment: CDR1 GEAIGNYY and CDR2 EKD. Trimming removed 3 bases at V and 1 base at J, with 23 bases between. The CDR3 totals 18 residues. As DNA, the CDR3 is TGTGCCTGTGACGAAAGTTCTGGGGTCCCTCCGTGCACCGATAAACTCATCTTT. This translates into CACDESSGVPPCTDKLIF.

Comments on this clone: One base separates it from a far larger clone, so it is likely a read error. This same CDR3 is encoded by further DNA sequences in the sample. V is TRDV1 and J is TRDJ2, with 9 bases that match TRDD3. Germline V gene data show CDR1 as TSWWSYY and CDR2 as QGS. This CDR3 has 24 amino acids. The DNA for the CDR3 is TGTGCTCTTGGGGAACTTCCTCATGAACTTACCAACCGGGGGATACAAAAGTTGACAGCACAGCTCTTCTTT. Its protein product is CALGELPHELTNRGIQKLTAQLFF.